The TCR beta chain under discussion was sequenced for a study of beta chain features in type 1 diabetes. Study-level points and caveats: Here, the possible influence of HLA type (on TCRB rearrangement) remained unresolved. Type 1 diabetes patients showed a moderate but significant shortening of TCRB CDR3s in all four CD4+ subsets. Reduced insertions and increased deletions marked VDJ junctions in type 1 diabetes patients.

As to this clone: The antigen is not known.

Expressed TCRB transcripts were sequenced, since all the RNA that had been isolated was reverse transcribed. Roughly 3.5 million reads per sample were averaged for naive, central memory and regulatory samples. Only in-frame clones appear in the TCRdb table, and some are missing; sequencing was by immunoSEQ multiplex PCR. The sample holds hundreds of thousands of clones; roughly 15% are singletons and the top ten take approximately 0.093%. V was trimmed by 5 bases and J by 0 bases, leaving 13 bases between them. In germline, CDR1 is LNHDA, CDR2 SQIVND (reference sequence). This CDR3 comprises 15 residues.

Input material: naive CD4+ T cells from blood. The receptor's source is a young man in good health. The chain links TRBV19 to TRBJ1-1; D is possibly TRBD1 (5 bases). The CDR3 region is CASSDGQNMNTEAFF. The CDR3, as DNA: TGTGCCAGTAGTGACGGACAAAACATGAACACTGAAGCTTTCTTT.